Below are 4 T cell receptor beta chains sequenced from a single sample in a study of OX40 agonist ivuxolimab in advanced cancers. Assay: immunoSEQ multiplex PCR; the TCRdb copy retains only in-frame clones and omits some. The table has fewer than 120,000 clones, approximately 90% seen once. This specimen consisted of CD4+ or CD8+ T cells sorted from blood, obtained in a trial of the OX40 agonist ivuxolimab. These receptors were taken from an adult with an advanced solid tumor such as melanoma, head and neck, liver or kidney cancer.

Worth noting for this clone: Other DNA sequences from this sample encode an identical CDR3 as well. DNA of the CDR3: TGTGCCAGTAGTACCGACAGGGATACTGAAGCTTTCTTT. Amino acid sequence: CASSTDRDTEAFF. V usage is TRBV19 and J usage is TRBJ1-1, with TRBD1 matching over 7 bases. V lost 4 bases and J lost 5; bases outside the gene matches: 4. Germline V gene lookup returns CDR1 LNHDA and CDR2 SQIVND (reference sequence). CDR3 length: 13 residues.

This chain joins TRBV5-4 and TRBJ1-1, with 8 bases identical to TRBD1. The CDR3 spans 16 residues. Germline loops: CDR1 SGHNT, CDR2 YYREEE (reference sequence). The junction had 8 bases not matched to a gene; V was cut back by 0 bases and J by 4 bases. Written as DNA, the CDR3 is TGTGCCAGCAGCTTGGGGCCTCGACAGGGGCCCACTGAAGCTTTCTTT. Amino acid sequence: CASSLGPRQGPTEAFF.

The chain links TRBV19 to TRBJ2-5; D tentatively reads TRBD1 or TRBD2 (5 bases each). There are 14 residues in the CDR3. V lost 1 base, J lost 5 bases, and 11 bases lay in between. CDR1 and CDR2 (germline): LNHDA, SQIVND (reference sequence). The CDR3 nucleotides are TGTGCCAGTAGTATAGGAGGGGCCGGGGAGACCCAGTACTTC. Its translation is CASSIGGAGETQYF.

This chain uses TRBV7-9 with TRBJ1-2; no clear D. The germline gives CDR1 SEHNR, CDR2 FQNEAQ (reference sequence). Trimming cost V 1 base and J 7 bases, with 7 bases left between them. The CDR3 runs to 12 residues. The CDR3, as DNA: TGTGCCAGCAGCTTAGGAGGGCCTGGCTACACCTTC. It yields the protein CASSLGGPGYTF.